This TCR beta chain was retrieved from a study of post-analysis software for immune sequencing data. Study in general: Relapsing-remitting, secondary progressive and progressive-relapsing forms of multiple sclerosis all featured among disease courses.

Built from TCR beta cDNA, the libraries had unique molecular identifiers in them. TCRdb redid the calling of the PCR reads with MiXCR, one entry per CDR3 protein. The sample includes about 200,000 distinct CDR3 sequences, about 30% of them seen just once. General study results and limits: Five TRBV segments were more frequent in patients than controls; TRBV5-6, TRBV5-1 and TRBV20-1 belonged to this group.

This clonotype was picked up many times. The antigen remains unidentified. J gave up 5 bases and V 3 bases, and 10 bases lay outside the gene matches. The CDR3 contains 16 residues. CDR1 and CDR2 (germline): MDHEN, SYDVKM. Sequences were obtained from blood. The TCR comes from a girl aged 2 to 17 with multiple sclerosis. J is TRBJ2-5 and V is TRBV28; TRBD1 matches 9 bases. CDR3 sequence reads: CASSFSGQGLEETQYF. The CDR3 nucleotides are TGTGCCAGCAGTTTCTCGGGACAGGGTTTGGAGGAGACCCAGTACTTC.